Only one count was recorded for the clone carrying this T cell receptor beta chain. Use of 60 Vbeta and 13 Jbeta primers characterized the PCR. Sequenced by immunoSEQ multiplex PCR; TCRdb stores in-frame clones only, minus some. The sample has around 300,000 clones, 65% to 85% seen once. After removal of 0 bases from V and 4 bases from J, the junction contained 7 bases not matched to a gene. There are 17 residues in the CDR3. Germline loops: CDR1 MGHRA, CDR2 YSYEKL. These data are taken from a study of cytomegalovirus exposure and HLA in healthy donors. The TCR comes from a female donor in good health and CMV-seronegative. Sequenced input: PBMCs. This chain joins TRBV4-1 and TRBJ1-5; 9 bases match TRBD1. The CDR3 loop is CASSQDQGTGWNQPQHF. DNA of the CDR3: TGCGCCAGCAGCCAAGATCAAGGGACAGGGTGGAATCAGCCCCAGCATTTT.